This TCR beta chain was sequenced in a study of PD-L1 blockade in urothelial cancer. Whole-study context: Prior chemotherapy in patients spanned 0 to 3 regimens. Blood analyses occurred 3 weeks (second dose) and 6 weeks post treatment start. Findings and limits, study-wide: Below-median pretreatment blood TCR clonality predicted better survival.

As concerns this clone: Antigen: not known.

The CDR3 length is 12 residues. CDR1 and CDR2 from the germline V gene are MNHNS and SASEGT. The V end lost 5 bases, the J end lost 8 bases, and 12 bases lay between the germline ends. Documented time point: pretreatment peripheral blood. PCRs each included synthetic TCR analog templates spiked in. Sequencing was performed with immunoSEQ multiplex PCR; in TCRdb, only in-frame clones are kept and a portion is missing. This table holds about 63,000 clones, under 90% found once. The sample consisted of PBMCs, taken around atezolizumab (anti-PD-L1) treatment. The sequence was obtained from a man between 65 and 85 years old with urothelial cancer. The V call is TRBV6-1, the J call TRBJ2-5, with a weak D call TRBD1 (6 bases). The CDR3 coding sequence is TGTGCCAGCAGTTCCCCAGGGGACACCCAGTACTTC. As protein: CASSSPGDTQYF.